The 23 T cell receptor beta chains given below trace back to one sample, sequenced in a study of blood T cell repertoires in COVID-19. Data came from immunoSEQ multiplex PCR; TCRdb stores just in-frame clones and leaves some out. The table records about 82,000 clones, roughly 89% of them present only once. The sample comprised PBMCs or T cells enriched from blood (not recorded which). Source of these receptors: a woman between 50 and 59 years old with acute COVID-19.

The chain joins TRBV5-8 to TRBJ2-1, with TRBD2 matching over 9 bases. The trim removed 10 bases at V and 12 bases at J, leaving 11 bases unmatched. The CDR3 sequence is 12 residues long. CDR1 is SGHTS, CDR2 YDEGEE, per germline. The CDR3 protein is CAARRLAGSQFF. DNA for the CDR3: TGTGCCGCGAGGAGGCTAGCGGGATCGCAGTTCTTC.

This sequence joins TRBV27 and TRBJ1-5, with 7 bases that match TRBD1. Germline-derived CDR1 and CDR2 are MNHEY and SMNVEV (reference sequence). The CDR3 spans 15 residues. The ends lost 8 bases at V and 2 bases at J; junction bases unmatched: 9. The CDR3 spells CASGFTGEGNQPQHF. For the CDR3, the DNA is TGTGCCAGCGGGTTCACAGGGGAGGGCAATCAGCCCCAGCATTTT.

The CDR3 loop reads CASSQVSGSRPYEQYF. DNA for the CDR3: TGTGCCAGCAGCCAAGTATCCGGGAGCCGACCCTACGAGCAGTACTTC. This chain joins TRBV4-2 and TRBJ2-7, with a possible D match to TRBD2 (6 bases). There are 16 residues in the CDR3. Per the germline V gene, CDR1 is LGHNA and CDR2 is YNFKEQ. Trimming pared 1 base from V and 2 bases from J, leaving 15 bases between.

The CDR3 loop reads CASSGSGILGTGELFF. The CDR3 nucleotides are TGTGCCAGCAGCGGTAGCGGGATACTTGGCACCGGGGAGCTGTTTTTT. The J gene is TRBJ2-2, the V gene TRBV7-2; the match to TRBD2 covers 8 bases. Germline V gene data show CDR1 as SGHTA and CDR2 as FQGNSA. J lost 4 bases, V lost 5 bases, and 9 bases had no gene match. CDR3 length equals 16 residues. The full variable domain, rest sourced from reference TRBV7-2 and TRBJ2-2, is GAGVSQSPSNKVTEKGKDVELRCDPISGHTALYWYRQSLGQGLEFLIYFQGNSAPDKSGLPSDRFSAERTGGSVSTLTIQRTQQEDSAVYLCASSGSGILGTGELFFGEGSRLTVL.

The chain is built from TRBV7-3 and TRBJ2-7, with TRBD2 matching 7 bases. CDR3 length equals 14 residues. The germline CDR1 and CDR2 sequences are SGHTA and FQGTGA. Trimming cost V 5 bases and J 6 bases; bases outside gene matches: 10. The chain's CDR3 is CASSERGWGGEQYF. CDR3 DNA sequence: TGTGCCAGCAGCGAGCGGGGATGGGGAGGCGAGCAGTACTTC.

This clone was recorded only once. The chain joins TRBV21-1 to TRBJ2-7; the listed D gene, TRBD1, was not tested against the DNA. TRBV21-1 is assigned pseudogene status. The CDR3 is 18 residues long. CDR3 protein: CASSKDYSPGTASYEQYF. The CDR3 DNA follows: TGTGCCAGCAGCAAAGATTACTCCCCGGGGACAGCCTCCTACGAGCAGTACTTC.

The chain combines TRBV27 with TRBJ1-2; tentative D call: TRBD1 (5 bases). Germline V gene lookup returns CDR1 MNHEY and CDR2 SMNVEV (reference sequence). This CDR3 spans 13 amino acids. V shed 5 bases and J shed 4 bases, with 11 bases lying between them. The CDR3 nucleotides are TGTGCCAGCAGTCCACCAGGGCTCTATGGCTACACCTTC. Residues: CASSPPGLYGYTF.

CDR3 coding DNA: TGTGCCAGCAGCTTAGATAGGGGGTTAAGGGAAGCTTTCTTT. This gives the protein CASSLDRGLREAFF. J is TRBJ1-1 and V is TRBV11-2; D might be TRBD1 (6 bases). Germline CDR1 and CDR2: SGHAT and FQNNGV. The CDR3 has 14 amino acids. V was pared by 0 bases and J by 8 bases, with 13 bases between. The full variable domain, rest sourced from reference TRBV11-2 and TRBJ1-1, is EAGVAQSPRYKIIEKRQSVAFWCNPISGHATLYWYQQILGQGPKLLIQFQNNGVVDDSQLPKDRFSAERLKGVDSTLKIQPAKLEDSAVYLCASSLDRGLREAFFGQGTRLTVV.

CDR3 in DNA: TGTGCCAGCAGCTTAAACAGCCAAAGGTCCTACGAGCAGTACTTC. It specifies CASSLNSQRSYEQYF. The chain carries TRBV11-2 and TRBJ2-7; D is undetermined. Trimming took off 2 bases at V and 1 base at J, with 12 bases between the two ends. Germline CDR1 is SGHAT and CDR2 is FQNNGV. The length of the CDR3 is 15 residues.

The V gene is TRBV19, the J gene TRBJ1-5; 7 nucleotides align to TRBD1. V lost 5 bases and J lost 2; bases outside the gene matches: 6. This CDR3 comprises 15 residues. Germline V gives CDR1 LNHDA, CDR2 SQIVND (reference sequence). CDR3 nucleotide sequence: TGTGCCAGTAGTGCCGCCGACAGGGGCAATCAGCCCCAGCATTTT. It codes for CASSAADRGNQPQHF.

The V and J genes are TRBV7-2 and TRBJ1-6; TRBD1 might be the D (5 bases). The CDR3 covers 15 residues. Between the trimmed V and J ends, which lost 4 bases and 9 bases, there was a span of 16 bases. Germline V gene lookup returns CDR1 SGHTA and CDR2 FQGNSA. The CDR3 loop is CASSSDAGRSSPLHF. The CDR3 DNA reads TGTGCCAGCAGCTCGGACGCAGGGAGGAGTTCACCCCTCCACTTT.

The chain couples TRBV5-6 to TRBJ1-2; unclear D gene. The V gene's germline CDR1 is SGHDT and CDR2 YYEEEE. V was pared by 3 bases and J by 1 base, with 4 bases between. The CDR3 contains 12 residues. The CDR3 here is CASSWSNYGYTF. CDR3 DNA sequence: TGTGCCAGCAGCTGGAGTAACTATGGCTACACCTTC.

CDR3 DNA: TGTGCCAGTATACCACGTTGGGGCTCTGAAGCTTTCTTT. It translates to CASIPRWGSEAFF. The chain employs TRBV19 and TRBJ1-1, with a possible D match to TRBD1 (5 bases). The CDR3 loop spans 13 amino acids. Germline-derived CDR1 and CDR2 are LNHDA and SQIVND (reference sequence). Trimming cost V 7 bases and J 6 bases, with 15 bases left between them. Together with reference TRBV19 and TRBJ1-1, the CDR3 gives the full variable domain: DGGITQSPKYLFRKEGQNVTLSCEQNLNHDAMYWYRQDPGQGLRLIYYSQIVNDFQKGDIAEGYSVSREKKESFPLTVTSAQKNPTAFYLCASIPRWGSEAFFGQGTRLTVV.

The chain couples TRBV9 to TRBJ2-2, with TRBD1 identical over 8 bases. In germline, CDR1 is SGDLS, CDR2 YYNGEE. The V segment lost 3 bases and the J segment 1 base; nucleotides outside the gene matches: 8. The CDR3 consists of 17 residues. CDR3 protein: CASSGTGRWLNTGELFF. The CDR3 nucleotides read TGTGCCAGCAGCGGGACAGGGAGGTGGTTGAACACCGGGGAGCTGTTTTTT.

V usage is TRBV10-3 and J usage is TRBJ2-7; 7 bases are shared with TRBD2. Per germline, CDR1 ENHRY and CDR2 SYGVKD. J was trimmed by 6 bases and V by 3 bases; bases with no gene match: 11. CDR3 length: 15 amino acids. CDR3 DNA sequence: TGTGCCATCAGTGATACGACTAGAGGCGGGGGCGAGCAGTACTTC. This sequence encodes CAISDTTRGGGEQYF.

The V call is TRBV30, the J call TRBJ1-2, with TRBD1 as a possible D gene (6 bases). Trimming cost V 2 bases and J 8 bases, with 18 bases left between them. Germline V gives CDR1 GTSNPN, CDR2 SVGIG (reference sequence). The CDR3 is 14 amino acids. The CDR3 coding sequence is TGTGCCTGGAGTCTGTCAGGGGTGAGGGCGGGCTACACCTTC. It translates to CAWSLSGVRAGYTF.

The chain has TRBV28 and TRBJ1-4; D possibly corresponds to TRBD1 (5 bases). Germline CDR1 MDHEN, CDR2 SYDVKM. There are 16 residues in the CDR3. Trimming cost V 6 bases and J 3 bases, with 17 bases left between them. The CDR3 sequence is CASSPGGVRSNEKLFF. The CDR3 nucleotides read TGTGCCAGCAGCCCCGGGGGGGTGAGATCTAATGAAAAACTGTTTTTT.

The CDR3 sequence: CASKGGTDEETQYF. Here the CDR3 DNA reads TGTGCCAGCAAGGGCGGGACAGACGAAGAGACCCAGTACTTC. The chain carries TRBV5-4 and TRBJ2-5, with D possibly matching TRBD1 (7 bases). Trimming shortened V by 6 bases and J by 3 bases, and 15 bases separated the two germline ends. CDR1 is SGHNT, CDR2 YYREEE, per germline (reference sequence). This CDR3 region has 14 residues.

CDR3 amino acids: CARLNIRDREARSPLHF. CDR3 DNA: TGTGCCAGATTAAACATCCGGGACAGGGAAGCGCGTTCACCCCTCCACTTT. The V and J genes are TRBV21-1 and TRBJ1-6; TRBD1 is taken as the D call from the table, unchecked against the DNA. TRBV21-1 is tagged as a pseudogene. CDR3 length: 17 amino acids.

V gene TRBV6-5 combines with J gene TRBJ1-1; maybe TRBD1 (5 bases). Deletions cut 10 bases from V and 0 bases from J, with 12 bases between. CDR1 and CDR2 from the germline V gene are MNHEY and SVGAGI. This CDR3 is built from 13 residues. CDR3 in amino acids: CATNWGMNTEAFF. CDR3 nucleotide sequence: TGTGCCACCAACTGGGGCATGAACACTGAAGCTTTCTTT.

The rearrangement joins TRBV20-1 to TRBJ1-4; tentatively, D is TRBD1 (5 bases). This CDR3 is 11 amino acids long. The V end lost 5 bases, the J end lost 6 bases, and 7 bases lay between the germline ends. Germline CDR1 DFQATT, CDR2 SNEGSKA (reference sequence). CDR3 sequence: CSAWGDEKLFF. DNA of the CDR3: TGCAGTGCTTGGGGGGATGAAAAACTGTTTTTT.

The rearrangement joins TRBV13 to TRBJ2-3, with 11 bases matching TRBD2. With 4 bases clipped from V and 2 bases from J, the junction kept 5 bases outside the gene matches. The CDR3 loop spans 16 amino acids. Germline CDR1 reads PRHDT; CDR2 reads FYEKMQ (reference sequence). CDR3 in amino acids: CASSYSGRGDTDTQYF. In DNA form, the CDR3 reads TGTGCCAGCAGCTATAGCGGGAGGGGCGACACAGATACGCAGTATTTT. Full variable domain (missing parts from reference TRBV13 and TRBJ2-3): AAGVIQSPRHLIKEKRETATLKCYPIPRHDTVYWYQQGPGQDPQFLISFYEKMQSDKGSIPDRFSAQQFSDYHSELNMSSLELGDSALYFCASSYSGRGDTDTQYFGPGTRLTVL.

V and J are TRBV27 and TRBJ2-1, with D unresolved. The V and J ends lost 9 bases and 8 bases respectively, with 20 bases between them. The germline gives CDR1 MNHEY, CDR2 SMNVEV (reference sequence). This CDR3 has 14 amino acids. CDR3 bases: TGTGCCAGTAAGAGGAGCGACGCGTCGGATGAGCAGTTCTTC. Its translation is CASKRSDASDEQFF.